These 24 T cell receptor beta chains were sequenced from one sample in a study of cytomegalovirus exposure and HLA in healthy donors (dated by TCRdb to 2016 to 2017). The library was made by the immunoSEQ multiplex PCR assay. A mixture of 60 forward primers for TCR Vbeta segments and 13 reverse primers for TCR Jbeta segments was used in the multiplex PCR. What TCRdb holds here is the immuneACCESS table cut down to in-frame rearrangements. Part of the clones is not present; checked against another copy, under half of the missing clones reflect an unresolved V gene, and the others are unexplained. The sample table lists more than 150,000 clones, around 80% of them with a count of one. Clones ranked in the top ten supply 1.5% of the sample. The sample was PBMCs. These receptors were collected from a man in his forties in good health and CMV-seronegative.

The rearrangement joins TRBV18 to TRBJ2-7; TRBD1 matches 11 bases. The CDR3 spans 13 residues. After removal of 8 bases from V and 5 bases from J, the junction contained 5 bases not matched to a gene. The germline gives CDR1 KGHSH, CDR2 LQKENI. The chain's CDR3 is CASQGGQGDEQYF. The DNA for the CDR3 is TGTGCCAGCCAGGGGGGACAGGGGGACGAGCAGTACTTC.

J is TRBJ1-3 and V is TRBV7-9, with unresolved D. CDR3 length equals 14 residues. The V end lost 5 bases, the J end lost 0 bases, and 8 bases lay between the germline ends. Germline loops: CDR1 SEHNR, CDR2 FQNEAQ (reference sequence). CDR3 region: CASSKLDSGNTIYF. CDR3 nucleotide sequence: TGTGCCAGCAGCAAATTAGACTCTGGAAACACCATATATTTT.

This clone was recorded once. The chain is built from TRBV11-2 and TRBJ2-1; 11 bases map to TRBD2. V lost 5 bases and J lost 5; bases outside the gene matches: 5. The CDR3 has 15 residues. Per the germline V gene, CDR1 is SGHAT and CDR2 is FQNNGV. The CDR3 loop is CASSLRLAGNNEQFF. DNA of the CDR3: TGTGCCAGCAGCCTCAGACTAGCGGGAAACAATGAGCAGTTCTTC.

The chain has TRBV14 and TRBJ2-2, with D uncertain. The V gene's germline CDR1 is SGHDN and CDR2 FVKESK. This CDR3 spans 15 amino acids. V was shortened by 3 bases and J by 4 bases, with 12 bases between the two germline ends. The chain's CDR3 is CASSQERLSTGELFF. CDR3 nucleotides: TGTGCCAGCAGCCAGGAGAGACTGAGCACCGGGGAGCTGTTTTTT.

The J gene is TRBJ2-1, the V gene TRBV18; possibly TRBD1 for D (5 bases). The length of the CDR3 is 14 residues. Germline lookup yields CDR1 KGHSH and CDR2 LQKENI. V lost 2 bases to trimming and J lost 4 bases, with 9 bases between them. The CDR3 nucleotides read TGTGCCAGCTCACCAGCCGACAGTTACAATGAGCAGTTCTTC. Protein sequence: CASSPADSYNEQFF.

The chain couples TRBV27 to TRBJ1-1, with TRBD1 as a possible D gene (5 bases). Per the germline V gene, CDR1 is MNHEY and CDR2 is SMNVEV (reference sequence). The CDR3 is made up of 14 amino acids. Trimming left V 2 bases short and J 6 bases short, with 13 bases between. The CDR3 is CASSLEAGRPEAFF. In DNA, the CDR3 is TGTGCCAGCAGTTTAGAAGCAGGGCGCCCTGAAGCTTTCTTT.

This clone was observed a handful of times. The chain has TRBV5-1 and TRBJ2-5, with 11 bases lining up with TRBD2. The length of the CDR3 is 15 residues. V dropped 0 bases and J dropped 5; count of bases not matched to a gene: 3. Germline values: CDR1 SGHRS, CDR2 YFSETQ. CDR3 protein: CASSLETSGTETQYF. CDR3 coding DNA: TGCGCCAGCAGCTTGGAGACTAGCGGGACTGAGACCCAGTACTTC. Complete variable domain (other parts from reference TRBV5-1 and TRBJ2-5): KAGVTQTPRYLIKTRGQQVTLSCSPISGHRSVSWYQQTPGQGLQFLFEYFSETQRNKGNFPGRFSGRQFSNSRSEMNVSTLELGDSALYLCASSLETSGTETQYFGPGTRLLVL.

This clone was detected only a few times. V gene TRBV2 combines with J gene TRBJ2-7; tentatively, D is TRBD2 (6 bases). This CDR3 has 14 amino acids. Germline V gives CDR1 SNHLY, CDR2 FYNNEI. The germline V and J ends were trimmed by 7 bases and 2 bases, with 15 bases remaining between them. The CDR3 DNA reads as TGTGCCAGCACCTCTGAGCCGGGAGCCTACGAGCAGTACTTC. Translation gives CASTSEPGAYEQYF.

The rearrangement joins TRBV5-1 to TRBJ2-7; 10 bases fit TRBD1. Trimming cost V 0 bases and J 6 bases; bases outside gene matches: 15. The CDR3 contains 18 residues. Germline-derived CDR1 and CDR2 are SGHRS and YFSETQ. CDR3 coding DNA: TGCGCCAGCAGCTTGGCCGGGGGACAGGGGCTTCCCACTACCGAGCAGTACTTC. This translates into CASSLAGGQGLPTTEQYF.

V is TRBV19 and J is TRBJ2-7; TRBD2 agrees at 14 bases. V shed 3 bases, J shed 3 bases, and the junction held 13 bases outside the gene matches. Germline V lookup: CDR1 LNHDA, CDR2 SQIVND (reference sequence). The CDR3 runs 19 residues. The CDR3 reads CASSIWAGTSGRRVYEQYF. DNA for the CDR3: TGTGCCAGTAGTATCTGGGCCGGGACTAGCGGGAGAAGGGTCTACGAGCAGTACTTC.

The gene calls are TRBV7-2 and TRBJ2-7, with D possibly TRBD1 on 6 matching bases. Trimming shortened V by 5 bases and J by 3 bases, and 17 bases separated the two germline ends. The CDR3 consists of 15 residues. The germline V gene encodes CDR1 SGHTA and CDR2 FQGNSA. CDR3 sequence (DNA): TGTGCCAGCAGCCCCACGCGGACAGAGAGCTACGAGCAGTACTTC. Translation: CASSPTRTESYEQYF.

The CDR3 DNA sequence: TGCGCCAGCAGCTTGCTAGCGGGGGCAGATACGCAGTATTTT. Translated, it gives CASSLLAGADTQYF. The chain joins TRBV5-1 to TRBJ2-3, with 10 bases matching TRBD2. Germline trimming cut 1 base from V and 4 bases from J; bases unmatched to any gene: 0. CDR1 is SGHRS and CDR2 is YFSETQ in the germline V gene. The CDR3 totals 14 residues.

V and J are TRBV5-6 and TRBJ2-7, with TRBD2 matching over 8 bases. The germline gives CDR1 SGHDT, CDR2 YYEEEE. The CDR3 has 15 amino acids. V lost 4 bases and J lost 7; bases outside the gene matches: 13. CDR3 sequence reads: CASSKGAGVGGEQYF. CDR3 DNA: TGTGCCAGCAGCAAAGGAGCGGGGGTCGGGGGGGAGCAGTACTTC.

The chain uses TRBV28 and TRBJ2-7; possibly TRBD2 for D (7 bases). Germline-derived CDR1 and CDR2 are MDHEN and SYDVKM. The CDR3 totals 17 residues. V lost 3 bases and J lost 0, with 18 bases in between. The chain's CDR3 is CASSFWGGASRSYEQYF. The CDR3 DNA is TGTGCCAGCAGTTTCTGGGGGGGGGCATCCCGCTCCTACGAGCAGTACTTC.

This rearrangement joins TRBV19 to TRBJ1-5; TRBD1 matches at 7 bases. CDR1 and CDR2 from the germline V gene are LNHDA and SQIVND (reference sequence). CDR3 size: 15 residues. The V and J ends lost 6 bases and 5 bases, in that order; junction bases with no gene match: 10. The CDR3 loop is CASRAQGPSDQPQHF. CDR3 nucleotide sequence: TGTGCCAGTAGGGCACAGGGGCCTTCGGATCAGCCCCAGCATTTT.

The chain is built from TRBV21-1 and TRBJ2-3; TRBD1, the table's D call, lacks a check against the DNA. TRBV21-1 is a pseudogene segment. This CDR3 has 16 residues. CDR3 region: CASSTPRDRGTDTQYF. In DNA, the CDR3 is TGTGCCAGCAGCACTCCCCGGGACAGGGGGACAGATACGCAGTATTTT.

The chain employs TRBV19 and TRBJ2-7; TRBD1 aligns across 7 bases. V lost 6 bases, J lost 5 bases, and 13 bases stayed unmatched. This CDR3 is 15 amino acids long. Germline CDR1 is LNHDA and CDR2 is SQIVND (reference sequence). CDR3 sequence (DNA): TGTGCCAGTAGCAATGCCTACGACAGGGCTAACGAGCAGTACTTC. Translation gives CASSNAYDRANEQYF.

The chain employs TRBV28 and TRBJ1-2; D uncertain. The CDR3 loop spans 15 amino acids. Between the trimmed V and J ends, which lost 2 bases and 4 bases, there was a span of 14 bases. Per the germline V gene, CDR1 is MDHEN and CDR2 is SYDVKM. The CDR3 here is CASSLLVAGSYGYTF. CDR3 DNA sequence: TGTGCCAGCAGTTTACTCGTGGCGGGTTCCTATGGCTACACCTTC.

The genes are TRBV5-1 and TRBJ2-1; TRBD2 is a possible D gene (6 bases). The V gene lost 0 bases and the J gene lost 1 base, with 8 bases spanning the gap. CDR3 length: 15 residues. Germline-derived CDR1 and CDR2 are SGHRS and YFSETQ. DNA of the CDR3: TGCGCCAGCAGCTTGGGACTAGTATCCTACAATGAGCAGTTCTTC. Amino acid sequence: CASSLGLVSYNEQFF.

This sequence joins TRBV7-2 and TRBJ2-7; D remains unclear. Germline CDR1 SGHTA, CDR2 FQGNSA. The V end lost 3 bases, the J end lost 1 base, and 10 bases lay between the germline ends. The CDR3 consists of 14 residues. The CDR3 nucleotides read TGTGCCAGCAGCTTTAACAACCCTTCCTACGAGCAGTACTTC. Its protein is CASSFNNPSYEQYF.

V usage is TRBV6-5 and J usage is TRBJ1-2; D not resolved. Germline values: CDR1 MNHEY, CDR2 SVGAGI. This CDR3 comprises 14 residues. V lost 5 bases to trimming and J lost 4 bases, with 14 bases between them. The CDR3 region is CASSTRGGGYGYTF. The CDR3 DNA is TGTGCCAGCAGTACACGAGGTGGCGGCTATGGCTACACCTTC.

This clone was observed a single time. The chain is built from TRBV7-2 and TRBJ1-1, with 7 bases fitting TRBD1. The CDR3 is 14 residues long. The ends lost 6 bases at V and 6 bases at J; junction bases unmatched: 10. Germline loops: CDR1 SGHTA, CDR2 FQGNSA. In DNA form, the CDR3 reads TGTGCCAGCAGTTTACTCTCTACAGGGGCTGAAGCTTTCTTT. The encoded protein is CASSLLSTGAEAFF.

The genes are TRBV19 and TRBJ1-5, with TRBD1 as a possible D gene (5 bases). Trimming shortened V by 5 bases and J by 4 bases, and 21 bases separated the two germline ends. The germline V gene encodes CDR1 LNHDA and CDR2 SQIVND (reference sequence). The CDR3 is 17 residues long. CDR3 in amino acids: CASSPRSGTSLNQPQHF. CDR3 coding DNA: TGTGCCAGTAGTCCGCGATCCGGGACTTCCCTAAATCAGCCCCAGCATTTT.

The genes are TRBV7-2 and TRBJ2-5; the D gene is possibly TRBD1 (6 bases). The V gene's germline CDR1 is SGHTA and CDR2 FQGNSA. The CDR3 extends over 13 amino acids. Deletions cut 4 bases from V and 3 bases from J, with 9 bases between. The CDR3 loop is CASSSGQKETQYF. In DNA, the CDR3 is TGTGCCAGCAGCTCGGGACAAAAAGAGACCCAGTACTTC.